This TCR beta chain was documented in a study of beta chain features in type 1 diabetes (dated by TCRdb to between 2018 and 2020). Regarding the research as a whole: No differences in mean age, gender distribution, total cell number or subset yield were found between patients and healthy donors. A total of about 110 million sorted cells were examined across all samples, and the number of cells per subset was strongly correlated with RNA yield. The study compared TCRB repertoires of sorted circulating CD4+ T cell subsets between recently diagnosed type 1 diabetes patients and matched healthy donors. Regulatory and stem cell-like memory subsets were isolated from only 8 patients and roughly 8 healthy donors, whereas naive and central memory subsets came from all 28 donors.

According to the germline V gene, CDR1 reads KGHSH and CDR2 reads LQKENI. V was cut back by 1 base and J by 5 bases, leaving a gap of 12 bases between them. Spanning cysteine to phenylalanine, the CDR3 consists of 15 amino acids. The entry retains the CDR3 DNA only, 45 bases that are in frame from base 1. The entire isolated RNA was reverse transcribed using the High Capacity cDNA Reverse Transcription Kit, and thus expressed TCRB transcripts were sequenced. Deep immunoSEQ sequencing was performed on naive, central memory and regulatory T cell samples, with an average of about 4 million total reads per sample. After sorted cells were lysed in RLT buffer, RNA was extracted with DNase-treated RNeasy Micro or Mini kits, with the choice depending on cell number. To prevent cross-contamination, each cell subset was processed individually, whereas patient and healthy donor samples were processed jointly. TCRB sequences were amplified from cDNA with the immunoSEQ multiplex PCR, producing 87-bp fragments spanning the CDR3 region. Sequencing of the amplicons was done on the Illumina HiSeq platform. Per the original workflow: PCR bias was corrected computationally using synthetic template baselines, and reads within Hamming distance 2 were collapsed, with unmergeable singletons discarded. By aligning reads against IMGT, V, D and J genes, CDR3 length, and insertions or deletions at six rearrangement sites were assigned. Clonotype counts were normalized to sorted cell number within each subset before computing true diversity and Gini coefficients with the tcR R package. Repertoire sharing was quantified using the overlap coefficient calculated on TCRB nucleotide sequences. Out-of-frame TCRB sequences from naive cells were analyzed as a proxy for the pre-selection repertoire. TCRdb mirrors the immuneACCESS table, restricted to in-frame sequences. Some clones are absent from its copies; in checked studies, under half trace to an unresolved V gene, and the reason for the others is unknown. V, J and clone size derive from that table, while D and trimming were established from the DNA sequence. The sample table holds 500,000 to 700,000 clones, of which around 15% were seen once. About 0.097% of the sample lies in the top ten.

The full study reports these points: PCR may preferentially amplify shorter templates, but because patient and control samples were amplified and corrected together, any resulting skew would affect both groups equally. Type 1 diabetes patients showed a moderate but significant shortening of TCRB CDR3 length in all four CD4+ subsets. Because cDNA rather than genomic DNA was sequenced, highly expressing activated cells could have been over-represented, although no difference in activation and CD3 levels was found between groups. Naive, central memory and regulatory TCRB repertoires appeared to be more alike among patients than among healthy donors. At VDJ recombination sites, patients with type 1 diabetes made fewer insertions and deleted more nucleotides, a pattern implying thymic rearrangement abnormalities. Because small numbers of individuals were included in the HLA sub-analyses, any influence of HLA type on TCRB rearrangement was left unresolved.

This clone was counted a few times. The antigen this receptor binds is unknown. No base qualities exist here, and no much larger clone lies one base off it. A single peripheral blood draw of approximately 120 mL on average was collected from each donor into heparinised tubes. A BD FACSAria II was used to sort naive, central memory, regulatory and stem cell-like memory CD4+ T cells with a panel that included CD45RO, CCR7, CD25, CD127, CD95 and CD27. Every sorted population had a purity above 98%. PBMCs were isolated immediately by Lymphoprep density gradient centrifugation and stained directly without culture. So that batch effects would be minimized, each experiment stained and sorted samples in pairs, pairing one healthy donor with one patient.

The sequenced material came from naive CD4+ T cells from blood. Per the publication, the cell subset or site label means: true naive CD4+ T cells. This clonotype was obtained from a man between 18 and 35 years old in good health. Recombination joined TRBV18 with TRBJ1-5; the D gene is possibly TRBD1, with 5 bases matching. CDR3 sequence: CASSPLQGGDQPQHF. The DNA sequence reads TGTGCCAGCTCACCACTTCAGGGAGGAGATCAGCCCCAGCATTTT.